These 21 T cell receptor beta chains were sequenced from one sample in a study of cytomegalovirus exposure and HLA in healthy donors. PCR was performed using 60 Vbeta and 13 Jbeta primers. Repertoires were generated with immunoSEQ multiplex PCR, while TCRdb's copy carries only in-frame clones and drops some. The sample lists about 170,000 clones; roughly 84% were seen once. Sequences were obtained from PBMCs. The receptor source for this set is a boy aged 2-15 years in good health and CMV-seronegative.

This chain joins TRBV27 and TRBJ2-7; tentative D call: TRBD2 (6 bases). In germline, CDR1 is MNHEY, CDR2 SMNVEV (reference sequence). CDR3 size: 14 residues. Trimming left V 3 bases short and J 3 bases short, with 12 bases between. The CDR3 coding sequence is TGTGCCAGCAGTTTGCGGGACGGATTCTACGAGCAGTACTTC. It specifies CASSLRDGFYEQYF.

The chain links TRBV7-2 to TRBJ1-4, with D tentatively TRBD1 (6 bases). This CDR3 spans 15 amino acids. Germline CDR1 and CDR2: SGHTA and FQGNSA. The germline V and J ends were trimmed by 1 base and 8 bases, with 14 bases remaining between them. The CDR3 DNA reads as TGTGCCAGCAGCTTAGAATCCAGGGGTAACGAAAAACTGTTTTTT. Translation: CASSLESRGNEKLFF.

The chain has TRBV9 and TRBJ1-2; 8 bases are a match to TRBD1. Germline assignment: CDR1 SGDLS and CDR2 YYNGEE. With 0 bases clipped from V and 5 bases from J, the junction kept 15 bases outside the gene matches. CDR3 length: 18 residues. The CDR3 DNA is TGTGCCAGCAGCGTAGGCCCGGGACAGGCAAAGGGTTGGTATGGCTACACCTTC. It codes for CASSVGPGQAKGWYGYTF.

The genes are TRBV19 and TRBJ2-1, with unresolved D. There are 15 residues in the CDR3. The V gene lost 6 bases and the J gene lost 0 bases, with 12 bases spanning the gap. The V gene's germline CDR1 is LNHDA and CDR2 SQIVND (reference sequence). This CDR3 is CASRSLPSSYNEQFF. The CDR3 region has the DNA TGTGCCAGTAGGAGCCTACCGAGCTCCTACAATGAGCAGTTCTTC.

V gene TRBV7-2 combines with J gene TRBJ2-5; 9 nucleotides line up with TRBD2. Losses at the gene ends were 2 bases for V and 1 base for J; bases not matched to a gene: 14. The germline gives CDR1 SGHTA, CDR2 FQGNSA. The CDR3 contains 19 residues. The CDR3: CASSLIPLRSGGSQETQYF. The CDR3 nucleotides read TGTGCCAGCAGCTTAATCCCCCTAAGGAGCGGGGGGTCCCAAGAGACCCAGTACTTC.

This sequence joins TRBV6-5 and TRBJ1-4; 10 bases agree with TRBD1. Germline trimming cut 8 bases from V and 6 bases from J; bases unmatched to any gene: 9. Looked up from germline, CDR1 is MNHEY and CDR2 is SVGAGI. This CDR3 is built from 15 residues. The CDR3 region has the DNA TGTGCCAGCCAAAACACCGGGACAGGGGATGAAAAACTGTTTTTT. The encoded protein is CASQNTGTGDEKLFF.

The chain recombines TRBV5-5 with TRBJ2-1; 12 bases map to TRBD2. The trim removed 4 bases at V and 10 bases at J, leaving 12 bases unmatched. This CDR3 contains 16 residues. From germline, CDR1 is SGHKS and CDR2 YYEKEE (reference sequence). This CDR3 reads CASSRPGLAGSGEQFF. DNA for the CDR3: TGTGCCAGCAGCAGACCGGGACTAGCGGGTTCAGGAGAGCAGTTCTTC.

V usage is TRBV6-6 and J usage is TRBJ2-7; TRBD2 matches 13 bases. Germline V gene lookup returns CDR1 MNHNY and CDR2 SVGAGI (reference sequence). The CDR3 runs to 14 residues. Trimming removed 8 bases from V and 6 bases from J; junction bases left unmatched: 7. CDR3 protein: CASYRTSGSGEQYF. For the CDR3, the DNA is TGTGCCAGCTACCGGACTAGCGGGAGTGGCGAGCAGTACTTC.

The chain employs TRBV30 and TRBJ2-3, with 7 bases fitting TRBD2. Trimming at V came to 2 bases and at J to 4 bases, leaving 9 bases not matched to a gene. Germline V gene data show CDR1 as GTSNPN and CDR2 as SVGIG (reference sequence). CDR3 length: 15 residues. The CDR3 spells CAWSLLAGSSDTQYF. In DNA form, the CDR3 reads TGTGCCTGGAGTTTATTAGCGGGTTCGTCAGATACGCAGTATTTT.

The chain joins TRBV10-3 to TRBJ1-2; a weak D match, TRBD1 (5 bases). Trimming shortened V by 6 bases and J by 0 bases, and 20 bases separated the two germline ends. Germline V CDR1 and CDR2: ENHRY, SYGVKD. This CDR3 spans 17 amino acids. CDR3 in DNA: TGTGCCATCAGGGCCACAGGTGGGACTGCCGCTAACTATGGCTACACCTTC. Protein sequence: CAIRATGGTAANYGYTF.

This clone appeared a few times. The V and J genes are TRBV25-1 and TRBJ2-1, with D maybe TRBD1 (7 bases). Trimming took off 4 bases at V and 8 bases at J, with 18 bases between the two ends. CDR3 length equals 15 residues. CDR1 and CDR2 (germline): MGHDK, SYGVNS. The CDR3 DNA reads TGTGCCAGCAGTGGCGGGACAGTCACTAGGGATGAGCAGTTCTTC. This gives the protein CASSGGTVTRDEQFF. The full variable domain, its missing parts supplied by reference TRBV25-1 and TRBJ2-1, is EADIYQTPRYLVIGTGKKITLECSQTMGHDKMYWYQQDPGMELHLIHYSYGVNSTEKGDLSSESTVSRIRTEHFPLTLESARPSHTSQYLCASSGGTVTRDEQFFGPGTRLTVL.

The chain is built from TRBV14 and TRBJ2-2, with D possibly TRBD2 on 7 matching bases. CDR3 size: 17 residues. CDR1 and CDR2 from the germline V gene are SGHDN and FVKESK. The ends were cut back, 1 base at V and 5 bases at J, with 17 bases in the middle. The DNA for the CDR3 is TGTGCCAGCAGCCAAGGAGTAGTGGGGGGGCGGACCGGGGAGCTGTTTTTT. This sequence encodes CASSQGVVGGRTGELFF.

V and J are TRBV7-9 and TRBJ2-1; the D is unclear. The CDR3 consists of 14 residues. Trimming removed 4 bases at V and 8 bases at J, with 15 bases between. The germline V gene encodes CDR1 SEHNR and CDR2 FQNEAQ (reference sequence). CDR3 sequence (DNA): TGTGCCAGCAGCTCTAATAAGCTGAACGATGAGCAGTTCTTC. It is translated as CASSSNKLNDEQFF. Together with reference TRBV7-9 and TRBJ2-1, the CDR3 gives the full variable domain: DTGVSQNPRHKITKRGQNVTFRCDPISEHNRLYWYRQTLGQGPEFLTYFQNEAQLEKSRLLSDRFSAERPKGSFSTLEIQRTEQGDSAMYLCASSSNKLNDEQFFGPGTRLTVL.

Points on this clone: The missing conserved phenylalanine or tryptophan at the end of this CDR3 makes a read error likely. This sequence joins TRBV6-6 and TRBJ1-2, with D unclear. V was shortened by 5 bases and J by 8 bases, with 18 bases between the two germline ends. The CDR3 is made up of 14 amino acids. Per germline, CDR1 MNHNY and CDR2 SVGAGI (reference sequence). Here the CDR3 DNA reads TGTGCCAGCAGTCCCAAGTACCTCACAGTCGGCTACACCCTC. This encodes CASSPKYLTVGYTL.

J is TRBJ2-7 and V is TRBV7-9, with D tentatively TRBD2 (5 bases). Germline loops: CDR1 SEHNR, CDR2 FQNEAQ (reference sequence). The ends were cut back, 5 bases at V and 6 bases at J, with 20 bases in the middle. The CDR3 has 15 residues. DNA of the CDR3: TGTGCCAGCAGCCCCGGTCGGGATGGTTGGGCCGAGCAGTACTTC. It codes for CASSPGRDGWAEQYF.

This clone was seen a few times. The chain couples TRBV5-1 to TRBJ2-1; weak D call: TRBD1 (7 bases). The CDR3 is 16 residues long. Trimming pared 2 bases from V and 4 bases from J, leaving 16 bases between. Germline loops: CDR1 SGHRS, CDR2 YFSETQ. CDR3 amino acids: CASSFGGGKGYNEQFF. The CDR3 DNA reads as TGCGCCAGCAGCTTTGGAGGGGGCAAGGGTTACAATGAGCAGTTCTTC.

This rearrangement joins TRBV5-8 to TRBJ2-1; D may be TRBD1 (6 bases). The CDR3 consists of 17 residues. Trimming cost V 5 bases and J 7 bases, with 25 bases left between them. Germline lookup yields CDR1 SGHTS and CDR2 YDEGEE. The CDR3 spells CASSSIPLTGRYNEQFF. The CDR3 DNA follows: TGTGCCAGCAGTTCTATCCCTCTAACAGGGCGGTATAATGAGCAGTTCTTC.

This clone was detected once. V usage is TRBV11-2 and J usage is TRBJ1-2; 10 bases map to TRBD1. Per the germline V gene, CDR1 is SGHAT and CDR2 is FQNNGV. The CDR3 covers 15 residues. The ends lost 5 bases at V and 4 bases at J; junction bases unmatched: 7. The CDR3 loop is CASSPRTGGSYGYTF. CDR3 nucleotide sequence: TGTGCCAGCAGCCCAAGGACAGGGGGAAGCTATGGCTACACCTTC.

The CDR3 reads CASSLGANIQYF. The CDR3, as DNA: TGTGCCAGCAGCTTAGGGGCAAACATTCAGTACTTC. The chain is built from TRBV7-2 and TRBJ2-4; no firm D call. V dropped 1 base and J dropped 6 bases, with 4 bases sitting between them. This CDR3 comprises 12 residues. Germline CDR1 SGHTA, CDR2 FQGNSA.

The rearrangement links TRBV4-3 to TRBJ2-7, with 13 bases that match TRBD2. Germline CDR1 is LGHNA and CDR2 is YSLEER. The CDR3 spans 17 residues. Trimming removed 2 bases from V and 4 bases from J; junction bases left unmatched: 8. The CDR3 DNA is TGCGCCAGCAGCCAACCTAAGGGACTAGCGGGGAGTTACGAGCAGTACGTC. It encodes CASSQPKGLAGSYEQYV.

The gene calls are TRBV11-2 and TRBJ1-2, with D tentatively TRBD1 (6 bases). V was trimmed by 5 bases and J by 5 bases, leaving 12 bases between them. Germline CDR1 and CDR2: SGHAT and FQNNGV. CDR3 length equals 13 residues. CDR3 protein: CASSPPGVYGYTF. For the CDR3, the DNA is TGTGCCAGCAGCCCACCAGGGGTATATGGCTACACCTTC.